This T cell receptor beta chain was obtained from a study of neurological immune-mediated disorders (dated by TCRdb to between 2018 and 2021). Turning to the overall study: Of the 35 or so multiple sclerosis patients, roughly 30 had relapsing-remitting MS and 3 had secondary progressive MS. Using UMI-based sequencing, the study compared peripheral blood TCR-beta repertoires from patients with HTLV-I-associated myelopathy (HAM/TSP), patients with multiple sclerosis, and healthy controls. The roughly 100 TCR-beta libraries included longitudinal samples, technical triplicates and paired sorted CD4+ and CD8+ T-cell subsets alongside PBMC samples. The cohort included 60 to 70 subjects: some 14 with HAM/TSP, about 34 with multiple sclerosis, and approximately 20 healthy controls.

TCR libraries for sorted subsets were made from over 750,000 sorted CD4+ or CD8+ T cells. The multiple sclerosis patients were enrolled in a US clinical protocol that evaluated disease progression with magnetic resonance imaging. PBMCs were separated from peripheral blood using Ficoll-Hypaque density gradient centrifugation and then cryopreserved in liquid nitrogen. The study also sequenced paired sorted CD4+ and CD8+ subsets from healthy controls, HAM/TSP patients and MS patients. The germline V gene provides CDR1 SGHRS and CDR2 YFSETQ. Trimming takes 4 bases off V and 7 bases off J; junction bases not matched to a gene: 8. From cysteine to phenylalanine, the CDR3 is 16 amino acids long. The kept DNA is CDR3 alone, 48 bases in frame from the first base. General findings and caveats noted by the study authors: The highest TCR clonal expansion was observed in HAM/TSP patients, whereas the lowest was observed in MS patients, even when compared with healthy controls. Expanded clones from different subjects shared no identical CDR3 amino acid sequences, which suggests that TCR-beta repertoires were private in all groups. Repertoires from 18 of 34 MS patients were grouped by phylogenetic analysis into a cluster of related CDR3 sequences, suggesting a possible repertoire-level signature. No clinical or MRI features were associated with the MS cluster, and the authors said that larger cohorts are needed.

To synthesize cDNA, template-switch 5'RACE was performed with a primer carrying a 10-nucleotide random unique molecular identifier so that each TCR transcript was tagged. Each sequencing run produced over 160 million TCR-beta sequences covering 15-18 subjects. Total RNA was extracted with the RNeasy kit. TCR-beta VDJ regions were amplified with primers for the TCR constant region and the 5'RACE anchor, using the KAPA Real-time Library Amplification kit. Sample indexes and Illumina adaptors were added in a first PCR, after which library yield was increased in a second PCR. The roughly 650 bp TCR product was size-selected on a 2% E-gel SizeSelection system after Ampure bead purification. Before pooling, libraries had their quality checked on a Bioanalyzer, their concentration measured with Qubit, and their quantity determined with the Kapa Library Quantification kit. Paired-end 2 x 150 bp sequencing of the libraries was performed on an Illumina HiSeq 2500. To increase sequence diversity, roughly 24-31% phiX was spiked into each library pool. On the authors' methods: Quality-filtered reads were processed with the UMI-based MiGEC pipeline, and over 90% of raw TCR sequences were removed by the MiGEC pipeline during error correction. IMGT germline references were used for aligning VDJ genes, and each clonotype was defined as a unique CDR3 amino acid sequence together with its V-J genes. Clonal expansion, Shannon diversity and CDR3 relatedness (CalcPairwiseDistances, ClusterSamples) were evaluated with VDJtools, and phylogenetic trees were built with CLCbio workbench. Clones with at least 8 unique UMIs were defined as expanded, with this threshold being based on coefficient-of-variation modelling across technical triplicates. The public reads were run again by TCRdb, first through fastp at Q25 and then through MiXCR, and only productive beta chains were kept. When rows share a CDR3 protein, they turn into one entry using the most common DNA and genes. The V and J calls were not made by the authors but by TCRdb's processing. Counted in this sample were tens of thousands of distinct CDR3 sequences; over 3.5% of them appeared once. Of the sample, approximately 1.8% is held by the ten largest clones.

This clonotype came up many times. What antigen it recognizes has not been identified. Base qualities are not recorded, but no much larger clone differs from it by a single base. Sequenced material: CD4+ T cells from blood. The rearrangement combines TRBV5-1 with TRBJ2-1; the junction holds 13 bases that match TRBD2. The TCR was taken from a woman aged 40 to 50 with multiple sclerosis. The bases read TGCGCCAGCAGCAGAACTAGCGGGGGGGCCGGTAATGAGCAGTTCTTC. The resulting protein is CASSRTSGGAGNEQFF.